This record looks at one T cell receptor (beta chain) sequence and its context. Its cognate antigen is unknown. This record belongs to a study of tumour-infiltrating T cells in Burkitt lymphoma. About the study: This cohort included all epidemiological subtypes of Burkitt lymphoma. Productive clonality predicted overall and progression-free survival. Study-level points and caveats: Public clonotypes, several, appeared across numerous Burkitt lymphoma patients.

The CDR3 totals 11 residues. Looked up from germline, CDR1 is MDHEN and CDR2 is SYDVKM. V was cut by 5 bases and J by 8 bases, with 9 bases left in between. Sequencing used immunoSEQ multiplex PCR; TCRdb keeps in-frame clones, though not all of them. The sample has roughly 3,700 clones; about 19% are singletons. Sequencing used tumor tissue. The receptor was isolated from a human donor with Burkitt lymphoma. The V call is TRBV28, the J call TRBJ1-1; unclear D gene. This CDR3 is CASSRAREAFF. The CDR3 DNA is TGTGCCAGCAGTCGGGCCAGGGAAGCTTTCTTT.